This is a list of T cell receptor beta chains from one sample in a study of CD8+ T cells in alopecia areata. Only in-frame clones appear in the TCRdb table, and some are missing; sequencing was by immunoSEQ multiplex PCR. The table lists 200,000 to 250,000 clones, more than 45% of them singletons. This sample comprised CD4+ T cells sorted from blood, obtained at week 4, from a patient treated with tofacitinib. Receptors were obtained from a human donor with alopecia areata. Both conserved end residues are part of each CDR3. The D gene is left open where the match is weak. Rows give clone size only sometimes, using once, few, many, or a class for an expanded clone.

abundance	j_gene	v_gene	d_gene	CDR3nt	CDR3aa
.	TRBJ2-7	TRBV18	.	TGTGCCAGCTCAATAAACGGAGGCTACGAGCAGTACTTC	CASSINGGYEQYF
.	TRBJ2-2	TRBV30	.	TGTGCCTGGAGTGTATTCAGCTTCGGGGGGGAGCTGTTTTTT	CAWSVFSFGGELFF
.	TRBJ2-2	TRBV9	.	TGTGCCAGCAGCGTAGTTGTCGGGGAGCTGTTTTTT	CASSVVVGELFF
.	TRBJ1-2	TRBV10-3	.	TGTGCCATCAGTGAGTCGAAGTCCGGTAACACCTTC	CAISESKSGNTF
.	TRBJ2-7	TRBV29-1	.	TGCAGCCCGTTCGAGGGACCCTACGAGCAGTACTTC	CSPFEGPYEQYF
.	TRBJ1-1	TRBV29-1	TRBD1	TGCAGCGTTGCGACAGGGCGCGGGACTGAAGCTTTCTTT	CSVATGRGTEAFF
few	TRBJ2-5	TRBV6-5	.	TGTGCCAGCAGTTACGGGTCGCTGGAGACCCAGTACTTC	CASSYGSLETQYF
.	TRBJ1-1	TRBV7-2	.	TGTGCCAGCAGCCCTAGGGCAGGGGCCACTGAAGCTTTCTTT	CASSPRAGATEAFF
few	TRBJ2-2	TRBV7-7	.	TGTGCCAGCAGCCTCGACAGGCGCACCGGGGAGCTGTTTTTT	CASSLDRRTGELFF
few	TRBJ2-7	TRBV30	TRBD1	TGTGCCTGCTACCGGGACAGGTCCTACGAGCAGTACTTC	CACYRDRSYEQYF
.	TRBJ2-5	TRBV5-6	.	TGTGCCAGCAGCTTGAGTGGGATACGGGAGACCCAGTACTTC	CASSLSGIRETQYF
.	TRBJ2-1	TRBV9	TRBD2	TGTGCCAGCAGCGTACAAACTAGCGGGGCTGGGGCTATTAATGAGCAGTTCTTC	CASSVQTSGAGAINEQFF
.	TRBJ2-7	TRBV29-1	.	TGCAGCGTCCCCTTGGGCGGTCGTGGAGGCGAGCAGTACTTC	CSVPLGGRGGEQYF
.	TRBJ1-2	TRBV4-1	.	TGCGCCAGCAGCCACAAATCCACAGGGAACTATGGCTACACCTTC	CASSHKSTGNYGYTF
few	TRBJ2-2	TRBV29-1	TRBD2	TGCAGCGTTGACACTAGCGGGGGCCGGGGGACCGGGGAGCTGTTTTTT	CSVDTSGGRGTGELFF